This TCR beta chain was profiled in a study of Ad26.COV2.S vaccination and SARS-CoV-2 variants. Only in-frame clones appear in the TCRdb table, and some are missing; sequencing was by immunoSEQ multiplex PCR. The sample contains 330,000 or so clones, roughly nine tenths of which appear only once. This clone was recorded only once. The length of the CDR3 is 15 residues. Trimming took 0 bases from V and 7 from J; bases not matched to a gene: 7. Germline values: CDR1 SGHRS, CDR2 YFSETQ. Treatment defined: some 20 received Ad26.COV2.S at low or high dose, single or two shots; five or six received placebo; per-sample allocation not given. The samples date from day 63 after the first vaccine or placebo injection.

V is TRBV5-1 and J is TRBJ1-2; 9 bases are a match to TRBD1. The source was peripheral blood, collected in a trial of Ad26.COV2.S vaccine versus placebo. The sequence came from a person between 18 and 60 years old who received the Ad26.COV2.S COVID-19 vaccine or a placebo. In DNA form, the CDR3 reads TGCGCCAGCAGCTTGGATCTGGGACAGGGAACTGGCTACACCTTC. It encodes CASSLDLGQGTGYTF.